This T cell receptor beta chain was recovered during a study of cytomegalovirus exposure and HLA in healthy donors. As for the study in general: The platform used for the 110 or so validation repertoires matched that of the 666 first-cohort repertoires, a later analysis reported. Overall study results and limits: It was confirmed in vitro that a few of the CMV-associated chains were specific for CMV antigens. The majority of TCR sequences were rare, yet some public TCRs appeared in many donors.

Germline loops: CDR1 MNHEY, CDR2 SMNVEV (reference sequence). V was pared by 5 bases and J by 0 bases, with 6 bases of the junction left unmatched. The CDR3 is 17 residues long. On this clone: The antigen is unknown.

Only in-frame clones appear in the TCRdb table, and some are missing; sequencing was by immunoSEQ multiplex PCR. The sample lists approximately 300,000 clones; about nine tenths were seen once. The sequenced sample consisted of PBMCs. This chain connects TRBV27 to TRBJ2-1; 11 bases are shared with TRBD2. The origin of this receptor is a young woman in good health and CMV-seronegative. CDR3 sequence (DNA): TGTGCCAGCAGTGGTAGACTAGCGGGGACCTCCTACAATGAGCAGTTCTTC. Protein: CASSGRLAGTSYNEQFF.